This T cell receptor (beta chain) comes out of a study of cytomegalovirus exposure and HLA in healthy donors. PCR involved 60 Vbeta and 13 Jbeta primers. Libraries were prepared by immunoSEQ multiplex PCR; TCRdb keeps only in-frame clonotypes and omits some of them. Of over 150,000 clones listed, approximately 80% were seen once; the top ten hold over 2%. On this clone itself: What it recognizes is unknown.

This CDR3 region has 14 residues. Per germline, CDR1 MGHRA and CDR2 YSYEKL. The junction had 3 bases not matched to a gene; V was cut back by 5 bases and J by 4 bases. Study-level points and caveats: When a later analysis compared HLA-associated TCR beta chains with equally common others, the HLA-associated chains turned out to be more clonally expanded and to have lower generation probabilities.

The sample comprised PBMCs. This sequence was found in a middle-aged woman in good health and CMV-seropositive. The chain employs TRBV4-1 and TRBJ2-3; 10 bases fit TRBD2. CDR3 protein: CASSEAGGADTQYF. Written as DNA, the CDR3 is TGCGCCAGCAGCGAAGCGGGGGGGGCAGATACGCAGTATTTT.